This record looks at one T cell receptor beta chain sequence and its context. The V gene lost 6 bases and the J gene lost 8 bases, with 10 bases spanning the gap. CDR1 SNHLY and CDR2 FYNNEI come from the germline V gene. The CDR3 loop spans 12 amino acids. Authors' methods: Cell counts per sample came from amplifying reference gene primers. TCRdb's copy holds only in-frame clones and misses some; the assay was immunoSEQ multiplex PCR. The V and J calls and the clone size are those of that table, but D and trimming were determined from the DNA. The table shows about 120,000 clones, with about 89% occurring only once. These data come from a study of blood T cell repertoires in COVID-19. Overall study: In each case, the material was cDNA or gDNA derived from T cells, B-cell-depleted T cells, or PBMCs.

This TCR came from a human donor with acute or convalescent COVID-19. The donor label of this sample is uncertain. The sequenced sample was peripheral blood. This chain links TRBV2 with TRBJ1-4; D is perhaps TRBD1 (6 bases). CDR3 bases: TGTGCCAGCAGCAGGGGCGGGGAAAAACTGTTTTTT. It yields the protein CASSRGGEKLFF.